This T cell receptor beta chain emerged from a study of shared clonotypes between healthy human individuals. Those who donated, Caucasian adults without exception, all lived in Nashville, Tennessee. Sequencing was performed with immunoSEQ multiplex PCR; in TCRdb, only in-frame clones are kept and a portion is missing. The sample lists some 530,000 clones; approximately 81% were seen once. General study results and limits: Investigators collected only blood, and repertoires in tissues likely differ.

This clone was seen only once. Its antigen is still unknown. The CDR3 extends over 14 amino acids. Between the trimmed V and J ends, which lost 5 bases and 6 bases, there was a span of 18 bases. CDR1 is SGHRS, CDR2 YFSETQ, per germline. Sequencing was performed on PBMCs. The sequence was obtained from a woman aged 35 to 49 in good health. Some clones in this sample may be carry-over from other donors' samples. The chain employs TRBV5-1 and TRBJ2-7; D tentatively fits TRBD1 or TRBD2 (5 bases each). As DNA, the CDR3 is TGCGCCAGCAGGGTCGGGGCTTCTCCCTCCGAGCAGTACTTC. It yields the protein CASRVGASPSEQYF. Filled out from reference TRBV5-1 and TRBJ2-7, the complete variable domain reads KAGVTQTPRYLIKTRGQQVTLSCSPISGHRSVSWYQQTPGQGLQFLFEYFSETQRNKGNFPGRFSGRQFSNSRSEMNVSTLELGDSALYLCASRVGASPSEQYFGPGTRLTVT.